This is a list of T cell receptor beta chains from one sample in a study of T cells after yellow fever vaccination. TCRdb redid the calling of the 5' RACE reads with MiXCR, one entry per CDR3 protein. The table lists 300,000 to 350,000 distinct CDR3 sequences, 7% to 9% of them singletons. Sequenced here: PBMCs, sampled roughly 45 days after the first yellow fever vaccination. The receptors were gathered from a man aged 18 to 35 who received the YFV17D yellow fever vaccine. Both conserved end residues are part of each CDR3. The order of the fields is V gene, CDR3 length, D gene, clone size, CDR3 protein. A D gene is named only where the DNA matches it firmly. A clone size is listed for some rows: how often the clone was seen (once, few, many), or a class if it is expanded.

v_gene: TRBV6-2/TRBV6-3
len: 20
d_gene: TRBD1
abundance: few
CDR3aa: CASSYTNAGTGSLGWETQYF

v_gene: TRBV15
len: 16
d_gene: TRBD1
abundance: many
CDR3aa: CATSGEGTGGTGELFF

v_gene: TRBV28
len: 15
d_gene: TRBD1
abundance: few
CDR3aa: CASSSPGQGNYGYTF

v_gene: TRBV13
len: 13
d_gene: -
abundance: -
CDR3aa: CASILRGGQGQFF

v_gene: TRBV6-1
len: 16
d_gene: TRBD1
abundance: -
CDR3aa: CASSPGTGYSNQPQHF

v_gene: TRBV4-1
len: 16
d_gene: -
abundance: -
CDR3aa: CASSPRPGPNTGELFF

v_gene: TRBV5-4
len: 14
d_gene: -
abundance: few
CDR3aa: CASSLGGFNNEQFF

v_gene: TRBV6-1
len: 13
d_gene: TRBD1
abundance: -
CDR3aa: CASSSTGWSEAFF

v_gene: TRBV5-1
len: 15
d_gene: -
abundance: -
CDR3aa: CASSLSVGVGTEAFF

v_gene: TRBV18
len: 14
d_gene: -
abundance: few
CDR3aa: CASSPLGSGETQYF

v_gene: TRBV23-1
len: 16
d_gene: -
abundance: -
CDR3aa: CASSQSWDTGTGELFF

v_gene: TRBV20-1
len: 15
d_gene: -
abundance: many
CDR3aa: CSARDGRSSYNEQFF

v_gene: TRBV24-1
len: 14
d_gene: -
abundance: -
CDR3aa: CATSVGGWDQPQHF

v_gene: TRBV7-8
len: 14
d_gene: -
abundance: few
CDR3aa: CASRRGGGANVLTF

v_gene: TRBV6-5
len: 14
d_gene: -
abundance: few
CDR3aa: CASSHARLIDTQYF

v_gene: TRBV5-5
len: 16
d_gene: -
abundance: -
CDR3aa: CASSLEGGTNTGELFF

v_gene: TRBV20-1
len: 13
d_gene: -
abundance: -
CDR3aa: CSARSPYAPEQYF

v_gene: TRBV25-1
len: 16
d_gene: -
abundance: -
CDR3aa: CASSKTRPVPYNEQFF

v_gene: TRBV28
len: 17
d_gene: -
abundance: -
CDR3aa: CASSLFSVSRITDTQYF

v_gene: TRBV7-2
len: 15
d_gene: -
abundance: few
CDR3aa: CASRKFSEIIYGYTF

v_gene: TRBV2
len: 16
d_gene: TRBD2
abundance: -
CDR3aa: CASSDLPGLAAETQYF

v_gene: TRBV5-4
len: 16
d_gene: TRBD2
abundance: -
CDR3aa: CASSILAGGQAGELFF

v_gene: TRBV11-2
len: 14
d_gene: -
abundance: few
CDR3aa: CASSLPRVRGTQYF

v_gene: TRBV12-3/TRBV12-4
len: 13
d_gene: TRBD1
abundance: many
CDR3aa: CASSPTGEQGYTF

v_gene: TRBV6-5
len: 15
d_gene: -
abundance: few
CDR3aa: CASSFDRTLNTEAFF

v_gene: TRBV7-9
len: 12
d_gene: -
abundance: many
CDR3aa: CASSLDSNEQFF

v_gene: TRBV5-1
len: 13
d_gene: -
abundance: -
CDR3aa: CASSGQLTGELFF

v_gene: TRBV3-1
len: 14
d_gene: -
abundance: few
CDR3aa: CASSLAGLGYGYTF

v_gene: TRBV6-2/TRBV6-3
len: 14
d_gene: -
abundance: many
CDR3aa: CASTRGLIFGELFF

v_gene: TRBV7-2
len: 14
d_gene: -
abundance: few
CDR3aa: CASTTGAVRTEAFF

v_gene: TRBV4-1
len: 16
d_gene: TRBD2
abundance: -
CDR3aa: CASSQGLSGGLYEQYF

v_gene: TRBV18
len: 16
d_gene: TRBD2
abundance: few
CDR3aa: CASSKGIGAGEDTQYF

v_gene: TRBV14
len: 16
d_gene: -
abundance: -
CDR3aa: CASSPIPGPLSYEQYF

v_gene: TRBV6-5
len: 13
d_gene: -
abundance: many
CDR3aa: CASSRTEYNEQFF

v_gene: TRBV5-1
len: 15
d_gene: TRBD2
abundance: -
CDR3aa: CATRTSAPSTDTQYF

v_gene: TRBV5-1
len: 13
d_gene: -
abundance: few
CDR3aa: CASSREGNSPLHF

v_gene: TRBV5-1
len: 15
d_gene: -
abundance: -
CDR3aa: CASSSGLPTYNEQFF

v_gene: TRBV5-6
len: 16
d_gene: -
abundance: few
CDR3aa: CASSVRSTSTYNEQFF

v_gene: TRBV4-3
len: 16
d_gene: TRBD2
abundance: many
CDR3aa: CASSHQRGGRRETQYF

v_gene: TRBV2
len: 13
d_gene: TRBD2
abundance: -
CDR3aa: CASSWGSGDEQFF

v_gene: TRBV7-9
len: 14
d_gene: -
abundance: few
CDR3aa: CASSQPVPNTEAFF

v_gene: TRBV5-1
len: 15
d_gene: TRBD1
abundance: -
CDR3aa: CASGKGQGSTDTQYF

v_gene: TRBV11-3
len: 13
d_gene: TRBD1
abundance: -
CDR3aa: CASSTGQRETQYF

v_gene: TRBV7-6
len: 17
d_gene: -
abundance: few
CDR3aa: CASSLYPRWTNTGELFF

v_gene: TRBV2
len: 14
d_gene: -
abundance: many
CDR3aa: CASSEEQGGYGYTF

v_gene: TRBV24-1
len: 14
d_gene: -
abundance: many
CDR3aa: CATGGRSSPLTQYF

v_gene: TRBV12-3/TRBV12-4
len: 16
d_gene: TRBD2
abundance: many
CDR3aa: CASRPRWAGDTDTQYF

v_gene: TRBV4-1
len: 15
d_gene: -
abundance: few
CDR3aa: CASSQDAGSDQPQHF

v_gene: TRBV6-5
len: 18
d_gene: -
abundance: -
CDR3aa: CASRSSRRSGITFYGYTF

v_gene: TRBV18
len: 14
d_gene: -
abundance: -
CDR3aa: CASSPIQKNTEAFF

v_gene: TRBV20-1
len: 14
d_gene: TRBD1
abundance: -
CDR3aa: CSAPSGTDLYGYTF

v_gene: TRBV5-4
len: 15
d_gene: -
abundance: many
CDR3aa: CASSLAGVEGDEQFF

v_gene: TRBV6-1
len: 16
d_gene: TRBD1
abundance: few
CDR3aa: CASRTGQGGHPYEQYF

v_gene: TRBV3-1
len: 16
d_gene: -
abundance: -
CDR3aa: CASSHRFRPNLYGYTF

v_gene: TRBV4-3
len: 16
d_gene: TRBD1
abundance: many
CDR3aa: CASSPRPGQGTHEQYF